This T cell receptor beta chain was captured in a study of shared clonotypes between healthy human individuals. Findings of the study overall: Lower generation probabilities were found for non-shared clonotypes than for those shared by all four donors. Several donors had around 5% of their naive CD4 clonotypes in common.

A remark on this clone: The antigen is undetermined.

Between the trimmed V and J ends, which lost 5 bases and 6 bases, there was a span of 19 bases. Looked up from germline, CDR1 is MNHNY and CDR2 is SVGAGI (reference sequence). CDR3 size: 15 residues. The naive CD8 population came from CD45RO-negative cells selected for CCR7, without terminally differentiated effector memory CD45RA+ cells. Recent acute infections and vaccinations were absent in the healthy HIV-negative adult donors. Every donor, a Caucasian adult, lived in Nashville, Tennessee. This table comes from immunoSEQ multiplex PCR, and its TCRdb copy is limited to in-frame clones, with some not included. This table holds around 2,000,000 clones, approximately 94% found once.

The receptor comes from a man aged 18-30 years in good health. Sequenced: naive CD8+ T cells sorted from blood. The V and J genes are TRBV6-6 and TRBJ1-1, with D maybe TRBD1 (6 bases). The CDR3 nucleotides read TGTGCCAGCAGTGACCTAGGACAGAGAAGGGCTGAAGCTTTCTTT. Encoded protein: CASSDLGQRRAEAFF.